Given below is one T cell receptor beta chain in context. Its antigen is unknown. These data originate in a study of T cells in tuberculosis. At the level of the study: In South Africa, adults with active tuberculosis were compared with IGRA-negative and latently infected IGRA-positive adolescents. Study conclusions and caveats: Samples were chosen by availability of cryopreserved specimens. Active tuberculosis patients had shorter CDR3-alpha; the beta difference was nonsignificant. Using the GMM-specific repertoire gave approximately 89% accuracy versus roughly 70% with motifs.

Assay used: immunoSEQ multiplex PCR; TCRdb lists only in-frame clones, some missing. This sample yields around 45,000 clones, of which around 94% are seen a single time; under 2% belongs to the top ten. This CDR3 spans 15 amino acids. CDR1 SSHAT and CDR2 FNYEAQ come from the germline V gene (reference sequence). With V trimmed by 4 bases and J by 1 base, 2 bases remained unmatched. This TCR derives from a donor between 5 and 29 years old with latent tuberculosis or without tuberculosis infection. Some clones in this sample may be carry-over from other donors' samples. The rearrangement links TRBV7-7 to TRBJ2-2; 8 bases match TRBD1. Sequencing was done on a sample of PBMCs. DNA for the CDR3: TGTGCCAGCAGCTCCGGGACAGGGAACACCGGGGAGCTGTTTTTT. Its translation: CASSSGTGNTGELFF.